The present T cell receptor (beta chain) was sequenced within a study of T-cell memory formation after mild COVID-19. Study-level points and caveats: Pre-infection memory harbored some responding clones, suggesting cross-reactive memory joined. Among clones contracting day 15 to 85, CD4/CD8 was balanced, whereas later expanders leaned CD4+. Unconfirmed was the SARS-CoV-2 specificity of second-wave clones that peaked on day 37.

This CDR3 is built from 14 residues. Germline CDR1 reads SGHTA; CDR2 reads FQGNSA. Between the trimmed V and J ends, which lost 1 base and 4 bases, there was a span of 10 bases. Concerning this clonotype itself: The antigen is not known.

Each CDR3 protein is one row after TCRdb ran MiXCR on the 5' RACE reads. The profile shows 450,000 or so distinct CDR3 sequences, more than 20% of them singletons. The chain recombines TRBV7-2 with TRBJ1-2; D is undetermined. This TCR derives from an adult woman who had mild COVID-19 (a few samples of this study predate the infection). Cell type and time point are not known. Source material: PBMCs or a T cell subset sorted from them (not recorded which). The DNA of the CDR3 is TGTGCCAGCAGCTTAGGGGCGGGAAGCTATGGCTACACCTTC. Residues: CASSLGAGSYGYTF.